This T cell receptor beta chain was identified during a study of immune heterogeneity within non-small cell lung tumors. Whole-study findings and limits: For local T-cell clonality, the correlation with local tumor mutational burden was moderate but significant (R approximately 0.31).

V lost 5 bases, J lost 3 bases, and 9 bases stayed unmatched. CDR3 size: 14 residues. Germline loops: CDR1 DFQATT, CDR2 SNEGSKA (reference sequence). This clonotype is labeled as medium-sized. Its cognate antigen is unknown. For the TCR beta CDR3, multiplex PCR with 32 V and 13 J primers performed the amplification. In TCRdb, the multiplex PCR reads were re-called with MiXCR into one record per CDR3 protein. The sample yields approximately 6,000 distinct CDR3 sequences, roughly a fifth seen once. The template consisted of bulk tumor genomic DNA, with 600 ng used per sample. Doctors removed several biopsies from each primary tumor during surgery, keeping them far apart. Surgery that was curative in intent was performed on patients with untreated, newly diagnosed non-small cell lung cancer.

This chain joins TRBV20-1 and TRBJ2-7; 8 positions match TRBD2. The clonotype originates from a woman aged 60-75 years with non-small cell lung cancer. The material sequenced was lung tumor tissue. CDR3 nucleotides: TGCAGTGCTGGTTCCGGGACTAGGAACTACGAGCAGTACTTC. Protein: CSAGSGTRNYEQYF.